This is a list of T cell receptor beta chains from one sample in a study of cytomegalovirus exposure and HLA in healthy donors. TCRdb's table, derived via immunoSEQ multiplex PCR, lists solely in-frame clones and lacks some. Altogether roughly 150,000 clones are present, around 68% being singletons, with the ten largest covering about 9.4%. The material sequenced was PBMCs. The receptors derive from a man in his thirties or forties in good health and CMV-seropositive. CDR3s include the opening cysteine and the closing phenylalanine or tryptophan. The order of the fields is clone size, V gene, J gene, D gene, CDR3 protein, CDR3 DNA. D genes are given only for firm matches. Clone size is shown for a subset of rows, as once, few, many or a class of expanded clone.

clone_size: few
v_call: TRBV6-6
j_call: TRBJ2-2
d_call: NA
cdr3_aa: CASSYSTSFAGELFF
cdr3_nt: TGTGCCAGCAGTTACTCGACTAGTTTCGCCGGGGAGCTGTTTTTT

clone_size: NA
v_call: TRBV11-2
j_call: TRBJ2-7
d_call: TRBD2
cdr3_aa: CASSPGLAGVMYEQYF
cdr3_nt: TGTGCCAGCAGCCCCGGACTAGCGGGAGTTATGTACGAGCAGTACTTC

clone_size: NA
v_call: TRBV2
j_call: TRBJ2-2
d_call: TRBD2
cdr3_aa: CASTSGRFSGELFF
cdr3_nt: TGTGCCAGCACTAGCGGGAGGTTTAGTGGGGAGCTGTTTTTT

clone_size: NA
v_call: TRBV6-5
j_call: TRBJ2-5
d_call: NA
cdr3_aa: CASSYHRAQETQYF
cdr3_nt: TGTGCCAGCAGTTACCACAGGGCCCAAGAGACCCAGTACTTC

clone_size: once
v_call: TRBV11-3
j_call: TRBJ2-7
d_call: TRBD2
cdr3_aa: CASSLVWETREPYEQYF
cdr3_nt: TGTGCCAGCAGCTTAGTTTGGGAGACGCGGGAGCCCTACGAGCAGTACTTC

clone_size: NA
v_call: TRBV9
j_call: TRBJ2-5
d_call: NA
cdr3_aa: CASSVMGERGETQYF
cdr3_nt: TGTGCCAGCAGCGTAATGGGCGAAAGGGGAGAGACCCAGTACTTC

clone_size: NA
v_call: TRBV21-1
j_call: TRBJ2-7
d_call: NA
cdr3_aa: CASRQGRESRNEQYF
cdr3_nt: TGTGCCAGCAGGCAAGGTCGGGAGTCAAGGAACGAGCAGTACTTC

clone_size: NA
v_call: TRBV11-2
j_call: TRBJ2-5
d_call: TRBD2
cdr3_aa: CASSRGLAGNQETQYF
cdr3_nt: TGTGCCAGCAGCCGGGGACTAGCGGGAAACCAAGAGACCCAGTACTTC

clone_size: few
v_call: TRBV11-3
j_call: TRBJ2-3
d_call: TRBD2
cdr3_aa: CASSVRLAGSTDTQYF
cdr3_nt: TGTGCCAGCAGCGTCCGACTAGCGGGAAGCACAGATACGCAGTATTTT

clone_size: NA
v_call: TRBV2
j_call: TRBJ2-5
d_call: NA
cdr3_aa: CASVVSRAQETQYF
cdr3_nt: TGTGCCAGCGTCGTTAGTAGAGCCCAAGAGACCCAGTACTTC

clone_size: few
v_call: TRBV5-1
j_call: TRBJ2-7
d_call: TRBD2
cdr3_aa: CASSLAPASGSYEQYF
cdr3_nt: TGCGCCAGCAGCTTGGCCCCGGCTAGCGGCTCCTACGAGCAGTACTTC

clone_size: NA
v_call: TRBV5-4
j_call: TRBJ2-1
d_call: TRBD2
cdr3_aa: CASSSTSGPYNEQFF
cdr3_nt: TGTGCCAGCAGCTCGACTAGCGGTCCGTACAATGAGCAGTTCTTC

clone_size: NA
v_call: TRBV18
j_call: TRBJ1-1
d_call: TRBD1
cdr3_aa: CASSSLPGQGNTEAFF
cdr3_nt: TGTGCCAGCTCATCACTACCGGGACAGGGGAACACTGAAGCTTTCTTT

clone_size: NA
v_call: TRBV7-9
j_call: TRBJ1-5
d_call: NA
cdr3_aa: CASSLVGNQPQHF
cdr3_nt: TGTGCCAGCAGCTTAGTAGGCAATCAGCCCCAGCATTTT

clone_size: NA
v_call: TRBV19
j_call: TRBJ2-4
d_call: TRBD2
cdr3_aa: CASRERTSGRSAKNIQYF
cdr3_nt: TGTGCCAGTAGGGAACGGACTAGCGGGAGGAGTGCCAAAAACATTCAGTACTTC

clone_size: NA
v_call: TRBV10-2
j_call: TRBJ2-2
d_call: TRBD1
cdr3_aa: CASRPGQGGTGELFF
cdr3_nt: TGCGCCAGCAGACCGGGACAGGGGGGCACCGGGGAGCTGTTTTTT

clone_size: NA
v_call: TRBV27
j_call: TRBJ1-3
d_call: NA
cdr3_aa: CASSSRGTEGNTIYF
cdr3_nt: TGTGCCAGCAGTAGCAGGGGAACGGAAGGAAACACCATATATTTT

clone_size: once
v_call: TRBV27
j_call: TRBJ2-7
d_call: TRBD1
cdr3_aa: CASSLSSGQGSSYEQYF
cdr3_nt: TGTGCCAGCAGTTTATCGTCCGGACAGGGCAGCTCCTACGAGCAGTACTTC

clone_size: once
v_call: TRBV5-1
j_call: TRBJ2-2
d_call: TRBD2
cdr3_aa: CASSILAGDTGELFF
cdr3_nt: TGCGCCAGCAGCATACTAGCGGGGGACACCGGGGAGCTGTTTTTT

clone_size: NA
v_call: TRBV4-1
j_call: TRBJ2-1
d_call: TRBD2
cdr3_aa: CASSQRTLRDSGRGEQFF
cdr3_nt: TGCGCCAGCAGCCAAAGGACACTTAGGGATAGCGGGAGGGGTGAGCAGTTCTTC

clone_size: NA
v_call: TRBV11-2
j_call: TRBJ1-2
d_call: NA
cdr3_aa: CASSSDTFYGYTF
cdr3_nt: TGTGCCAGCAGCTCCGACACCTTCTATGGCTACACCTTC

clone_size: NA
v_call: TRBV30
j_call: TRBJ2-1
d_call: TRBD2
cdr3_aa: CAWSRLAGGPNEQFF
cdr3_nt: TGTGCCTGGAGTCGACTAGCGGGAGGGCCCAATGAGCAGTTCTTC

clone_size: NA
v_call: TRBV5-4
j_call: TRBJ2-7
d_call: NA
cdr3_aa: CASSAPGDYEQYF
cdr3_nt: TGTGCCAGCAGCGCCCCGGGGGACTACGAGCAGTACTTC

clone_size: NA
v_call: TRBV7-9
j_call: TRBJ2-5
d_call: NA
cdr3_aa: CASSETVRAQYF
cdr3_nt: TGTGCCAGCAGCGAAACAGTCAGGGCCCAGTACTTC

clone_size: NA
v_call: TRBV28
j_call: TRBJ1-3
d_call: TRBD1
cdr3_aa: CASSPTGSSGNTIYF
cdr3_nt: TGTGCCAGCAGTCCGACAGGGAGCTCTGGAAACACCATATATTTT

clone_size: NA
v_call: TRBV6-6
j_call: TRBJ1-2
d_call: NA
cdr3_aa: CASKDSIFGYTF
cdr3_nt: TGTGCCAGCAAAGACAGTATCTTTGGCTACACCTTC

clone_size: NA
v_call: TRBV13
j_call: TRBJ1-1
d_call: NA
cdr3_aa: CASSLWGEGENTEAFF
cdr3_nt: TGTGCCAGCAGCTTGTGGGGGGAAGGGGAGAACACTGAAGCTTTCTTT

clone_size: few
v_call: TRBV6-5
j_call: TRBJ1-1
d_call: NA
cdr3_aa: CASRRTENTEAFF
cdr3_nt: TGTGCCAGCAGGCGGACAGAGAACACTGAAGCTTTCTTT

clone_size: NA
v_call: TRBV7-9
j_call: TRBJ2-7
d_call: NA
cdr3_aa: CASSGGAGAYEQYF
cdr3_nt: TGTGCCAGCAGCGGGGGGGCAGGGGCCTACGAGCAGTACTTC

clone_size: NA
v_call: TRBV6-5
j_call: TRBJ1-3
d_call: NA
cdr3_aa: CASSRTVLGNTIYF
cdr3_nt: TGTGCCAGCAGCCGAACGGTGTTGGGAAACACCATATATTTT

clone_size: few
v_call: TRBV27
j_call: TRBJ2-1
d_call: TRBD1
cdr3_aa: CASSLGTGGIYNEQFF
cdr3_nt: TGTGCCAGCAGTTTAGGGACAGGGGGCATCTACAATGAGCAGTTCTTC

clone_size: NA
v_call: TRBV18
j_call: TRBJ1-4
d_call: NA
cdr3_aa: CASSTRTVGSEKLFF
cdr3_nt: TGTGCCAGCTCTACTAGGACCGTAGGGAGTGAAAAACTGTTTTTT

clone_size: NA
v_call: TRBV7-2
j_call: TRBJ2-1
d_call: TRBD1
cdr3_aa: CASSLPGSGQIYNEQFF
cdr3_nt: TGTGCCAGCAGCTTACCGGGATCGGGACAGATCTACAATGAGCAGTTCTTC

clone_size: NA
v_call: TRBV25-1
j_call: TRBJ2-7
d_call: NA
cdr3_aa: CASSPGLNEQYF
cdr3_nt: TGTGCCAGCAGTCCAGGGTTGAACGAGCAGTACTTC

clone_size: NA
v_call: TRBV18
j_call: TRBJ2-1
d_call: NA
cdr3_aa: CASSPRVGSYNEQFF
cdr3_nt: TGTGCCAGCTCACCGAGGGTAGGCTCCTACAATGAGCAGTTCTTC

clone_size: NA
v_call: TRBV30
j_call: TRBJ2-7
d_call: TRBD1
cdr3_aa: CASQRGQGFNEQYF
cdr3_nt: TGTGCCTCTCAACGGGGACAGGGGTTCAACGAGCAGTACTTC

clone_size: few
v_call: TRBV5-6
j_call: TRBJ2-1
d_call: NA
cdr3_aa: CASSLNYEQFF
cdr3_nt: TGTGCCAGCAGCTTGAACTATGAGCAGTTCTTC

clone_size: NA
v_call: TRBV5-6
j_call: TRBJ2-3
d_call: NA
cdr3_aa: CASSIAGLYLTDTQYF
cdr3_nt: TGTGCCAGCAGCATTGCCGGACTATATCTCACAGATACGCAGTATTTT

clone_size: NA
v_call: TRBV7-2
j_call: TRBJ2-2
d_call: TRBD1
cdr3_aa: CASSQEGASTGELFF
cdr3_nt: TGTGCCAGCAGCCAAGAGGGGGCCTCTACCGGGGAGCTGTTTTTT

clone_size: NA
v_call: TRBV4-1
j_call: TRBJ2-4
d_call: NA
cdr3_aa: CASSLGDGGVLAKNIQYF
cdr3_nt: TGCGCCAGCAGTCTCGGGGACGGCGGGGTTTTGGCCAAAAACATTCAGTACTTC

clone_size: NA
v_call: TRBV5-4
j_call: TRBJ2-7
d_call: TRBD2
cdr3_aa: CASSFGLEGEQYF
cdr3_nt: TGTGCCAGCAGCTTCGGACTAGAGGGCGAGCAGTACTTC

clone_size: NA
v_call: TRBV6-1
j_call: TRBJ2-1
d_call: NA
cdr3_aa: CASSEGRGYNEQFF
cdr3_nt: TGTGCCAGCAGTGAGGGCAGGGGATACAATGAGCAGTTCTTC

clone_size: few
v_call: TRBV4-1
j_call: TRBJ2-7
d_call: TRBD1
cdr3_aa: CASSQDKTGGFYEQYF
cdr3_nt: TGCGCCAGCAGCCAAGATAAAACAGGGGGGTTCTACGAGCAGTACTTC

clone_size: NA
v_call: TRBV30
j_call: TRBJ1-1
d_call: NA
cdr3_aa: CAWSRGSSTEAFF
cdr3_nt: TGTGCCTGGTCTAGGGGGTCAAGCACTGAAGCTTTCTTT

clone_size: few
v_call: TRBV30
j_call: TRBJ2-7
d_call: NA
cdr3_aa: CAWVDFYSYEQYF
cdr3_nt: TGTGCCTGGGTGGACTTTTACTCCTACGAGCAGTACTTC

clone_size: NA
v_call: TRBV6-1
j_call: TRBJ2-6
d_call: TRBD1
cdr3_aa: CASSALTGAFSGANVLTF
cdr3_nt: TGTGCCAGCAGTGCGCTGACAGGGGCCTTCTCTGGGGCCAACGTCCTGACTTTC

clone_size: NA
v_call: TRBV9
j_call: TRBJ2-7
d_call: NA
cdr3_aa: CASSVVSSGPLYEQYF
cdr3_nt: TGTGCCAGCAGCGTAGTATCGAGCGGGCCACTCTACGAGCAGTACTTC

clone_size: few
v_call: TRBV10-1
j_call: TRBJ1-1
d_call: NA
cdr3_aa: CASSGGEGRTEAFF
cdr3_nt: TGCGCCAGCAGTGGAGGGGAGGGACGCACTGAAGCTTTCTTT

clone_size: few
v_call: TRBV28
j_call: TRBJ1-4
d_call: TRBD1
cdr3_aa: CASSFLFRQGMASTNEKLFF
cdr3_nt: TGTGCCAGCAGTTTTTTATTCCGACAGGGAATGGCCTCAACTAATGAAAAACTGTTTTTT

clone_size: NA
v_call: TRBV5-1
j_call: TRBJ1-1
d_call: NA
cdr3_aa: CASSLTPGSNTEAFF
cdr3_nt: TGCGCCAGCAGCCTTACGCCGGGTTCGAACACTGAAGCTTTCTTT

clone_size: NA
v_call: TRBV7-2
j_call: TRBJ2-7
d_call: NA
cdr3_aa: CASSLELAVTYEQYF
cdr3_nt: TGTGCCAGCAGCTTGGAACTAGCAGTAACCTACGAGCAGTACTTC

clone_size: NA
v_call: TRBV2
j_call: TRBJ1-5
d_call: NA
cdr3_aa: CASYSRVQGLNQPQHF
cdr3_nt: TGTGCCAGTTACTCAAGGGTACAGGGATTAAATCAGCCCCAGCATTTT

clone_size: few
v_call: TRBV11-2
j_call: TRBJ2-3
d_call: TRBD2
cdr3_aa: CASIPSGKGTDTQYF
cdr3_nt: TGTGCCAGCATCCCTAGCGGGAAAGGCACAGATACGCAGTATTTT

clone_size: NA
v_call: TRBV21-1
j_call: TRBJ1-1
d_call: NA
cdr3_aa: CASSKEGGYTEAFF
cdr3_nt: TGTGCCAGCAGCAAAGAAGGGGGATACACTGAAGCTTTCTTT

clone_size: NA
v_call: TRBV5-6
j_call: TRBJ2-1
d_call: NA
cdr3_aa: CASSFGGLEYNEQFF
cdr3_nt: TGTGCCAGCAGCTTTGGAGGGCTCGAATACAATGAGCAGTTCTTC

clone_size: NA
v_call: TRBV27
j_call: TRBJ2-3
d_call: NA
cdr3_aa: CATLKYHRGGFADTQYF
cdr3_nt: TGTGCCACCTTAAAATACCACAGGGGAGGTTTCGCAGATACGCAGTATTTT

clone_size: NA
v_call: TRBV10-3
j_call: TRBJ2-1
d_call: TRBD1
cdr3_aa: CAISDLTGTGDGEQFF
cdr3_nt: TGTGCCATCAGTGACCTAACCGGGACAGGGGATGGTGAGCAGTTCTTC

clone_size: NA
v_call: TRBV18
j_call: TRBJ1-1
d_call: NA
cdr3_aa: CASSPNPGGREGTEAFF
cdr3_nt: TGTGCCAGCTCACCAAACCCGGGGGGCAGGGAGGGGACTGAGGCTTTCTTT

clone_size: few
v_call: TRBV5-1
j_call: TRBJ1-1
d_call: TRBD1
cdr3_aa: CASRMWTGPTEAFF
cdr3_nt: TGCGCCAGCAGAATGTGGACAGGGCCCACTGAAGCTTTCTTT

clone_size: NA
v_call: TRBV4-1
j_call: TRBJ1-3
d_call: NA
cdr3_aa: CASSQVTQGLGNTIYF
cdr3_nt: TGCGCCAGCAGCCAAGTCACTCAGGGACTGGGAAACACCATATATTTT